This TCR beta chain was captured in a study of T cell repertoires in cytomegalovirus infection. V was shortened by 6 bases and J by 6 bases, with 21 bases between the two germline ends. The CDR3 length is 16 residues. Germline CDR1 is SNHLY and CDR2 is FYNNEI. One entry per CDR3 protein, called by TCRdb with MiXCR from the reads. The table lists hundreds of thousands of distinct CDR3 sequences, roughly 26% of them singletons, with around 8% in the top ten. The receptor's source is a human donor in good health (CMV status not recorded). Some clones in this sample may be carry-over from other donors' samples. The chain is built from TRBV2 and TRBJ2-1; D is perhaps TRBD1 (6 bases). The source material was CD8+ T cells from PBMCs. DNA of the CDR3: TGTGCCAGCAGCACCACCTCAAGGGGGTCAGGCAATGAGCAGTTCTTC. This encodes CASSTTSRGSGNEQFF.